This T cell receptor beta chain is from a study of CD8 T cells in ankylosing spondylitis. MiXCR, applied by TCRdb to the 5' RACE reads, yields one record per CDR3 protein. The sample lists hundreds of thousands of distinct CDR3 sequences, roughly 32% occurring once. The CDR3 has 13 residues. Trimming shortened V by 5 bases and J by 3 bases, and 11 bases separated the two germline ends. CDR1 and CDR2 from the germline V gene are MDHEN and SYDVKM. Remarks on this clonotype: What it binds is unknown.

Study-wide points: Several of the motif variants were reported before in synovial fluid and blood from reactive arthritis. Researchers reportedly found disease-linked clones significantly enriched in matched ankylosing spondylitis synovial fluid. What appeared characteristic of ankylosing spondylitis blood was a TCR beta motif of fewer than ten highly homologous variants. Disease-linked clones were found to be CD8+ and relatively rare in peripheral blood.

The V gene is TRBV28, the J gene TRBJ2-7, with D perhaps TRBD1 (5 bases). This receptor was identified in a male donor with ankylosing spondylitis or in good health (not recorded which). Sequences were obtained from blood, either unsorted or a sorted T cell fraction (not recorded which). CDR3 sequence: CASSSWGDYEQYF. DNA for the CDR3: TGTGCCAGCAGTAGCTGGGGCGACTACGAGCAGTACTTC.